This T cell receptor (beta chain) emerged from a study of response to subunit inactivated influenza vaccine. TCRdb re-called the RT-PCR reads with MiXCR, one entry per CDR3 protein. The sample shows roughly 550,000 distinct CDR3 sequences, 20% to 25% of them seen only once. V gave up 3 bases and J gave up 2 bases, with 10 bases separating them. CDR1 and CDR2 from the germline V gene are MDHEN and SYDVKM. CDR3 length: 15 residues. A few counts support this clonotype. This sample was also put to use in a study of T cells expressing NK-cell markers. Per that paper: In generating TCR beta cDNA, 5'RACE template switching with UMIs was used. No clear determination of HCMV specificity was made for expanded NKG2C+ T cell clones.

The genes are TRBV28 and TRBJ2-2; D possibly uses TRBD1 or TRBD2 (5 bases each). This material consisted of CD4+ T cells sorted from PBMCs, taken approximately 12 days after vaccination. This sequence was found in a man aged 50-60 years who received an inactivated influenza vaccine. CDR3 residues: CASSFGGGNTGELFF. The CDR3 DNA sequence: TGTGCCAGCAGTTTTGGTGGGGGTAACACCGGGGAGCTGTTTTTT.